Listed here are 14 T cell receptor beta chains from one sample, sequenced in a study of glioma-infiltrating T cells after dendritic cell vaccination. Profiled with immunoSEQ multiplex PCR; TCRdb holds only in-frame clones, not every one. Among about 92,000 clones listed, over 75% were seen once. The sequences come from blood, collected before dendritic cell vaccination. The receptor source for this set is a human donor with glioblastoma.

The chain uses TRBV19 and TRBJ1-1; D unclear. The CDR3 runs to 15 residues. Trimming cost V 3 bases and J 1 base, with 12 bases left between them. CDR1 and CDR2 from the germline V gene are LNHDA and SQIVND (reference sequence). The CDR3 is CASSMPGNTNTEAFF. CDR3 nucleotide sequence: TGTGCCAGTAGTATGCCGGGAAATACGAACACTGAAGCTTTCTTT.

This chain uses TRBV6-1 with TRBJ2-1; TRBD2 aligns across 8 bases. Germline V gene sequence: CDR1 MNHNS, CDR2 SASEGT. V lost 2 bases to trimming and J lost 15 bases; unmatched junction nucleotides: 6. The CDR3 totals 12 residues. This CDR3 reads CASSELRTSLFF. As DNA, the CDR3 is TGTGCCAGCAGTGAATTAAGGACTAGCCTGTTCTTC.

V is TRBV2 and J is TRBJ2-7, with 8 bases lining up with TRBD1. This CDR3 has 14 amino acids. Germline CDR1 and CDR2: SNHLY and FYNNEI. V was clipped by 4 bases and J by 1 base; unmatched bases: 3. CDR3 residues: CASSGDRSSYEQYF. As DNA, the CDR3 is TGTGCCAGCAGTGGGGACAGGAGTTCCTACGAGCAGTACTTC.

V usage is TRBV7-6 and J usage is TRBJ2-1; 10 bases match TRBD2. This CDR3 has 15 residues. The ends lost 4 bases at V and 8 bases at J; junction bases unmatched: 8. Germline CDR1 reads SGHVS; CDR2 reads FNYEAQ. The CDR3 loop is CASSSLAGGRDEQFF. CDR3 nucleotide sequence: TGTGCCAGCAGCTCTTTAGCGGGGGGCCGGGATGAGCAGTTCTTC.

V and J are TRBV21-1 and TRBJ2-5; the D call of TRBD1 is as the table states it, not checked on the DNA. TRBV21-1 is shown as a pseudogene. The CDR3 runs 15 residues. CDR3 DNA: TGTGCCAGCAGCCTCCGGGGGACAGGGGAAGAGACCCAGTACTTC. It specifies CASSLRGTGEETQYF.

The sample holds a few counts of this clone. CDR3 nucleotide sequence: TGTGCCAGCTATGTGGGAGGGCAGGGCTATGGCTACACCTTC. Amino acids: CASYVGGQGYGYTF. The chain carries TRBV6-1 and TRBJ1-2; tentative D call: TRBD1 (5 bases). Germline V gives CDR1 MNHNS, CDR2 SASEGT. This CDR3 comprises 14 residues. Trimming removed 8 bases from V and 4 bases from J, with 17 bases in between.

In this sample, this clone turned up once. The V call is TRBV27, the J call TRBJ2-1, with D hard to call. V was trimmed by 0 bases and J by 9 bases, leaving 9 bases between them. The CDR3 spans 13 residues. Germline V CDR1 and CDR2: MNHEY, SMNVEV (reference sequence). The CDR3 DNA follows: TGTGCCAGCAGTTTATCACCGGTTGGTGAGCAGTTCTTC. Protein sequence: CASSLSPVGEQFF.

The V gene is TRBV29-1, the J gene TRBJ2-1; 9 bases are shared with TRBD2. CDR3 size: 12 residues. V gave up 8 bases and J gave up 7 bases; unmatched junction bases: 6. Germline V CDR1 and CDR2: SQVTM, ANQGSEA. This CDR3 reads CSSWTSVNEQFF. CDR3 in DNA: TGCAGCTCTTGGACTAGCGTGAATGAGCAGTTCTTC.

V usage is TRBV21-1 and J usage is TRBJ2-7; the table's D call, TRBD1, was not checked against the DNA. TRBV21-1 is an annotated pseudogene. The length of the CDR3 is 13 residues. In nucleotides, the CDR3 is TGTGCCAGCAGCAAAAACAGGGTGGACGAGCAGTACTTC. Translated, it gives CASSKNRVDEQYF.

For the CDR3, the DNA is TGTGCCAGCAGCCACTCAACAGGGCCTTCGAATGAGCAGTTCTTC. This encodes CASSHSTGPSNEQFF. This chain links TRBV11-1 with TRBJ2-1, with D tentatively TRBD1 (6 bases). V dropped 5 bases and J dropped 7 bases, with 18 bases sitting between them. Looked up from germline, CDR1 is SGHAT and CDR2 is FQDESV (reference sequence). This CDR3 has 15 residues.

This chain joins TRBV1 and TRBJ2-1; the table calls TRBD1, which could not be checked here. TRBV1 counts as a pseudogene. There are 16 residues in the CDR3. In DNA form, the CDR3 reads TGCACCAGCAGCCACCGGGACAGGGGCTCCTACAATGAGCAGTTCTTC. Translated, it gives CTSSHRDRGSYNEQFF.

In this sample, this clone turned up a few times. The identical CDR3 is also encoded by other nucleotide sequences in the sample. The chain carries TRBV6-5 and TRBJ1-1, with 7 bases lining up with TRBD1. The CDR3 extends over 15 amino acids. CDR1 is MNHEY, CDR2 SVGAGI, per germline. V shed 6 bases, J shed 0 bases, and the junction held 7 bases outside the gene matches. The CDR3 DNA is TGTGCCAGCAGGAGGGGGGACAGAATGAACACTGAAGCTTTCTTT. Its protein product is CASRRGDRMNTEAFF.

The rearrangement joins TRBV7-9 to TRBJ2-3; D possibly corresponds to TRBD1 (6 bases). The germline gives CDR1 SEHNR, CDR2 FQNEAQ (reference sequence). With 1 base removed from V and 0 bases from J, the gap between germline ends came to 8 bases. The CDR3 has 15 amino acids. The CDR3 sequence is CASSLGQGSTDTQYF. DNA for the CDR3: TGTGCCAGCAGCTTAGGGCAGGGGAGCACAGATACGCAGTATTTT.

The chain employs TRBV7-6 and TRBJ2-3, with 10 bases fitting TRBD2. Germline V lookup: CDR1 SGHVS, CDR2 FNYEAQ. The CDR3 contains 14 residues. V was clipped by 6 bases and J by 2 bases; unmatched bases: 2. CDR3 sequence: CASRGTSATDTQYF. CDR3 coding DNA: TGTGCCAGCAGAGGGACTAGCGCCACAGATACGCAGTATTTT.